This is a list of T cell receptor beta chains from one sample in a study of blood T cell repertoires in COVID-19. Sequencing used immunoSEQ multiplex PCR; TCRdb keeps in-frame clones, though not all of them. Here the sample spans about 200,000 clones, roughly four fifths being singletons. Sequencing was done on a sample of peripheral blood. The source is a woman between 50 and 59 years old with active or convalescent COVID-19. CDR3s include the opening cysteine and the closing phenylalanine or tryptophan. Fields, in order: D gene, J gene, V gene, clone size, CDR3 protein, CDR3 DNA. D genes are given only for firm matches. Not all rows give a size; the values are once, few, many and, for expanded clones, a class.

- TRBJ2-1 TRBV7-2 - CASSEDYNEQFF TGTGCCAGCAGCGAGGACTACAATGAGCAGTTCTTC
- TRBJ1-1 TRBV9 - CASSAQLNTEAFF TGTGCCAGCAGCGCACAGCTAAACACTGAAGCTTTCTTT
TRBD1 TRBJ1-4 TRBV28 - CASSDPGQGHEKLFF TGTGCCAGCAGTGACCCGGGACAGGGGCATGAAAAACTGTTTTTT
TRBD1 TRBJ1-1 TRBV28 - CASSPQGTVNTEAFF TGTGCCAGCAGCCCCCAAGGGACAGTCAACACTGAAGCTTTCTTT
TRBD2 TRBJ2-1 TRBV19 few CASVPGGGEQFF TGTGCCAGCGTCCCGGGGGGGGGTGAGCAGTTCTTC
- TRBJ1-3 TRBV5-1 - CASSLGLQSSGNTIYF TGCGCCAGCAGCTTGGGCCTACAGAGCTCTGGAAACACCATATATTTT
- TRBJ2-2 TRBV5-1 - CASSLGVRDTGELFF TGCGCCAGCAGCTTGGGGGTGAGGGACACCGGGGAGCTGTTTTTT
TRBD2 TRBJ2-7 TRBV3-1/TRBV3-2 - CASSQVPSGAWYEQYF TGTGCCAGCAGCCAAGTTCCTAGCGGGGCATGGTACGAGCAGTACTTC
TRBD1 TRBJ2-5 TRBV5-1 - CASSLAGTEKETQYF TGCGCCAGCAGCTTGGCCGGGACAGAAAAAGAGACCCAGTACTTC
- TRBJ2-1 TRBV6-5 - CASAREASYNEQFF TGTGCCAGCGCTAGAGAGGCCTCCTACAATGAGCAGTTCTTC
- TRBJ1-6 TRBV7-9 - CASSLAAGSTLYNSPLHF TGTGCCAGCAGCTTAGCGGCAGGGTCCACCCTCTATAATTCACCCCTCCACTTT
TRBD2 TRBJ2-7 TRBV3-1/TRBV3-2 - CASRVAGGGYEQYF TGTGCCAGCAGGGTAGCGGGAGGGGGCTACGAGCAGTACTTC
TRBD1 TRBJ1-1 TRBV2 - CASRISGTGAFF TGTGCCAGCAGAATTTCCGGGACAGGGGCTTTCTTT
- TRBJ2-3 TRBV3-1/TRBV3-2 - CASSQVPRAQYF TGTGCCAGCAGCCAAGTGCCACGGGCGCAGTATTTT
TRBD2 TRBJ2-1 TRBV6-4 - CASSERGGSYNEQFF TGTGCCAGCAGTGAGCGCGGGGGCTCCTACAATGAGCAGTTCTTC
TRBD1 TRBJ2-7 TRBV6-5 - CASTGTGGPYEQYF TGTGCCAGCACCGGGACAGGGGGTCCCTACGAGCAGTACTTC
- TRBJ1-1 TRBV28 - CASTLAQLNTEAFF TGTGCCAGCACCTTGGCACAATTGAACACTGAAGCTTTCTTT
- TRBJ2-5 TRBV18 - CASSHGQLELQETQYF TGTGCCAGCTCACACGGACAGCTTGAGCTCCAAGAGACCCAGTACTTC
TRBD2 TRBJ2-1 TRBV3-1/TRBV3-2 - CASSQEGTSGRERLFF TGTGCCAGCAGCCAAGAGGGGACTAGCGGGAGGGAACGCCTGTTCTTC
- TRBJ1-1 TRBV12-3/TRBV12-4 - CASTLSTEAFF TGTGCCAGCACCCTTTCCACTGAAGCTTTCTTT
TRBD2 TRBJ2-2 TRBV19 once CASRASGSRLTGELFF TGTGCCAGTAGAGCTAGCGGGAGTAGGCTCACCGGGGAGCTGTTTTTT
TRBD1 TRBJ2-7 TRBV18 - CASSPRTGGSYEQYF TGTGCCAGCTCACCAAGGACAGGGGGCTCCTACGAGCAGTACTTC
- TRBJ1-2 TRBV19 once CASSILVADRAYGYTF TGTGCCAGTAGTATTTTAGTGGCGGACAGAGCCTATGGCTACACCTTC
- TRBJ2-2 TRBV9 few CASSVRGTGELFF TGTGCCAGCAGCGTACGGGGCACCGGGGAGCTGTTTTTT
- TRBJ1-5 TRBV29-1 - CSVAPQGLYQPQHF TGCAGCGTTGCGCCACAGGGTCTGTACCAGCCCCAGCATTTT
- TRBJ1-5 TRBV3-1/TRBV3-2 - CASSQGSLSVDNNQPQHF TGTGCCAGCAGCCAAGGAAGTTTGTCGGTGGACAACAATCAGCCCCAGCATTTT
TRBD1 TRBJ2-3 TRBV7-9 - CASSTWDRASTDTQYF TGTGCCAGCAGCACCTGGGACAGGGCGTCGACAGATACGCAGTATTTT
- TRBJ2-7 TRBV27 - CASSTRAVDEQYF TGTGCCAGCAGCACTAGAGCGGTCGACGAGCAGTACTTC
- TRBJ2-3 TRBV2 once CASSDRGKGTQYF TGTGCCAGCAGTGATCGGGGAAAAGGTACGCAGTATTTT
- TRBJ1-5 TRBV28 - CASSLLVIYADSNQPQHF TGTGCCAGCAGTTTATTGGTTATTTATGCGGATAGCAATCAGCCCCAGCATTTT
- TRBJ1-1 TRBV27 - CASSSNLQMNTEAFF TGTGCCAGCAGCTCGAATTTACAGATGAACACTGAAGCTTTCTTT
- TRBJ1-5 TRBV4-1 - CSTPFNQPQHF TGCTCCACCCCTTTCAATCAGCCCCAGCATTTT
- TRBJ2-3 TRBV3-1/TRBV3-2 - CASSKINRGDTQYF TGTGCCAGCAGCAAAATCAACCGAGGAGATACGCAGTATTTT